Below, one TCR beta chain is given with its context. Its target is not known. This record belongs to a study of cytomegalovirus exposure and HLA in healthy donors. Points from the study as a whole: Investigators reported approximately 170 TCR beta chains as tied to cytomegalovirus. Versus the roughly 700-donor mean, an Asian-associated ancestry cluster reportedly showed fewer N-insertions in a later analysis.

The CDR3 extends over 16 amino acids. The germline V and J ends were trimmed by 4 bases and 0 bases, with 10 bases remaining between them. Germline V CDR1 and CDR2: MGHRA, YSYEKL. The PCR was carried out with 60 Vbeta primers and 13 Jbeta primers. TCRdb's table, derived via immunoSEQ multiplex PCR, lists solely in-frame clones and lacks some. Of about 190,000 clones listed, roughly 82% were seen once; the top ten hold 2% to 3%. The sample consisted of PBMCs. This rearrangement joins TRBV4-1 to TRBJ1-6; possible D gene TRBD1, 6 bases. This TCR was sampled from a woman aged 50 to 60 in good health and CMV-seropositive. The CDR3 loop reads CASSPLGGSYNSPLHF. The CDR3 DNA sequence: TGCGCCAGCAGCCCCTTAGGGGGCTCCTATAATTCACCCCTCCACTTT.